The clone carrying this T cell receptor beta chain appeared a few times. The data belong to a study of blood T cell repertoires in COVID-19. This CDR3 is built from 13 residues. V was pared by 6 bases and J by 4 bases, with 10 bases between. CDR1 and CDR2 (germline): LNHNV, YYDKDF (reference sequence). Sequencing was performed with immunoSEQ multiplex PCR; in TCRdb, only in-frame clones are kept and a portion is missing. This table has about 140,000 clones, 80% to 85% appearing once. V is TRBV15 and J is TRBJ1-3; no reliable D call. The clonotype was recovered from a human donor in a cohort sampled during active COVID-19. Sequenced input: peripheral blood. The CDR3 DNA is TGTGCCACCAGGGTCGGCGGGGGAAACACCATATATTTT. As protein: CATRVGGGNTIYF.